This T cell receptor (beta chain) came from a study of STAT5B mutations in CD4+ large granular lymphocyte leukemia. CDR3 size: 15 residues. Trimming took off 3 bases at V and 11 bases at J, with 21 bases between the two ends. Germline assignment: CDR1 SGHKS and CDR2 YYEKEE (reference sequence). Assay: immunoSEQ multiplex PCR; the TCRdb copy retains only in-frame clones and omits some. The sample has roughly 34,000 clones, about 80% seen once. The sequence was obtained from a human donor in good health. Source material: CD4+ T cells from blood buffy coats. This rearrangement joins TRBV5-5 to TRBJ2-4, with unresolved D. CDR3: CASSSPGPQKSLQYF. CDR3 DNA sequence: TGTGCCAGCAGCTCCCCCGGGCCCCAGAAGAGCCTTCAGTACTTC.